These T cell receptor beta chains were read from a single sample in a study of CD8 T cells in Susac syndrome. TCRdb used MiXCR to reprocess the immunoSEQ multiplex PCR reads, holding one entry per CDR3 protein. The repertoire consists of about 180,000 distinct CDR3 sequences, with around 96% occurring once and the leading ten covering about 0.16%. Sample: CD8+ T cells from PBMCs. All receptors derive from a human donor with multiple sclerosis. Each CDR3 is given with its conserved first and last residue. D genes are given only for firm matches.

V gene,J gene,D gene,CDR3 protein,CDR3 DNA
TRBV29-1,TRBJ2-7,.,CSAGFPYEQYF,TGCAGCGCTGGGTTCCCCTACGAGCAGTACTTC
TRBV27,TRBJ1-1,.,CASSLDLSGELKLSF,.
TRBV7-9,TRBJ2-2,.,CASSLAVNTGELFF,TGTGCCAGCAGCTTAGCGGTGAACACCGGGGAGCTGTTTTTT
TRBV27,TRBJ1-5,.,CASSQGPNSNQPQHF,TGTGCCAGCAGTCAGGGGCCCAATAGCAATCAGCCCCAGCATTTT
TRBV5-4,TRBJ2-7,TRBD2,CASSSASGHQYF,TGTGCCAGCAGCTCGGCTAGCGGCCATCAGTACTTC
TRBV5-6,TRBJ1-5,.,CASSFRGFNQPQHF,TGTGCCAGCAGCTTCCGAGGGTTCAATCAGCCCCAGCATTTT
TRBV20-1,TRBJ2-7,TRBD2,CSARGGGAGVDFRSYEQYF,TGCAGTGCTAGAGGGGGGGGAGCGGGAGTGGATTTTAGGTCCTACGAGCAGTACTTC
TRBV29-1,TRBJ1-2,.,CSVRDRYGYTF,TGCAGCGTTCGGGACCGATATGGCTACACCTTC
TRBV20-1,TRBJ1-1,.,CSARRLRGAFF,TGCAGTGCCCGTCGTCTTAGGGGAGCTTTCTTT
TRBV6-1,TRBJ2-5,TRBD2,CASSPTGLASQETQYF,TGTGCCAGCAGTCCCACAGGACTAGCGTCACAAGAGACCCAGTACTTC
TRBV28,TRBJ2-7,.,CASSPGLEQYF,TGTGCCAGCAGCCCGGGGCTCGAGCAGTACTTC
TRBV29-1,TRBJ2-3,.,CSVPADTQYF,TGCAGCGTCCCTGCAGATACGCAGTATTTT
TRBV4-1,TRBJ2-1,.,CASSQVLCGSEGQNNEQFF,TGCGCCAGCAGCCAAGTATTGTGTGGTAGCGAGGGGCAAAACAATGAGCAGTTCTTC
TRBV27,TRBJ2-7,.,CASSSEAYEQYF,TGTGCCAGCAGTTCTGAGGCCTACGAGCAGTACTTC